This passage covers 30 T cell receptor beta chains from one sample sequenced in a study of OX40 agonist ivuxolimab in advanced cancers. Profiling relied on immunoSEQ multiplex PCR, and the TCRdb table lists in-frame clones only, not all of them. The profile shows over 100,000 clones, 85% to 90% of them singletons. The sequences come from CD4+ or CD8+ T cells sorted from blood, collected in a trial of the OX40 agonist ivuxolimab. The source of these receptors is an adult with an advanced solid tumor such as melanoma, head and neck, liver or kidney cancer.

The gene calls are TRBV7-2 and TRBJ2-3; weak D call: TRBD2 (6 bases). V lost 1 base, J lost 5 bases, and 7 bases lay in between. The CDR3 is 13 amino acids. Germline values: CDR1 SGHTA, CDR2 FQGNSA. DNA for the CDR3: TGTGCCAGCAGCTTAGGACTAGGAGATACGCAGTATTTT. Residues: CASSLGLGDTQYF.

The chain joins TRBV7-6 to TRBJ1-6; D unclear. The V end lost 5 bases, the J end lost 13 bases, and 9 bases lay between the germline ends. CDR3 size: 11 residues. CDR1 and CDR2 (germline): SGHVS, FNYEAQ. The CDR3 sequence is CASSPVGPLHF. Here the CDR3 DNA reads TGTGCCAGCAGCCCCGTCGGTCCCCTCCACTTT.

Comment on this clone: This sample also contains other DNA sequences that code for the same CDR3. The chain couples TRBV5-4 to TRBJ1-2; possibly TRBD1 for D (6 bases). Between the trimmed V and J ends, which lost 2 bases and 6 bases, there was a span of 8 bases. Per the germline V gene, CDR1 is SGHNT and CDR2 is YYREEE (reference sequence). CDR3 size: 12 residues. The CDR3 DNA sequence: TGTGCCAGCAGCTTACAGGGTGATGGCTACACCTTC. The encoded protein is CASSLQGDGYTF.

The J gene is TRBJ1-6, the V gene TRBV7-9; D perhaps matches TRBD1 (5 bases). The CDR3 has 16 amino acids. V lost 5 bases and J lost 6, with 17 bases in between. The germline CDR1 and CDR2 sequences are SEHNR and FQNEAQ (reference sequence). CDR3 in amino acids: CASSPDTGAFNSPLHF. For the CDR3, the DNA is TGTGCCAGCAGCCCAGATACCGGGGCTTTTAATTCACCCCTCCACTTT.

The chain recombines TRBV7-2 with TRBJ1-5; 9 bases line up with TRBD1. Germline trimming cut 1 base from V and 7 bases from J; bases unmatched to any gene: 5. In germline, CDR1 is SGHTA, CDR2 FQGNSA. The CDR3 consists of 15 residues. Here the CDR3 reads CASSLEDRGRQPQHF. CDR3 DNA: TGTGCCAGCAGCTTAGAGGACAGGGGAAGGCAGCCCCAGCATTTT.

The rearrangement joins TRBV6-5 to TRBJ1-3; D is undetermined. The germline V gene encodes CDR1 MNHEY and CDR2 SVGAGI. This CDR3 comprises 15 residues. V was clipped by 2 bases and J by 0 bases, with 8 bases between them. CDR3 sequence: CASSYGQVSGNTIYF. The CDR3, as DNA: TGTGCCAGCAGTTACGGGCAGGTCTCTGGAAACACCATATATTTT.

The J gene is TRBJ2-3, the V gene TRBV6-5; D is perhaps TRBD2 (7 bases). The V gene's germline CDR1 is MNHEY and CDR2 SVGAGI. This CDR3 spans 15 amino acids. V was cut by 0 bases and J by 5 bases, with 12 bases left in between. CDR3 region: CASSYSRGALDTQYF. In DNA form, the CDR3 reads TGTGCCAGCAGTTACTCACGGGGGGCCCTAGATACGCAGTATTTT.

The chain has TRBV7-9 and TRBJ2-1, with 8 bases aligning to TRBD2. Per the germline V gene, CDR1 is SEHNR and CDR2 is FQNEAQ (reference sequence). V lost 1 base to trimming and J lost 3 bases; unmatched junction nucleotides: 2. The length of the CDR3 is 15 residues. CDR3 in amino acids: CASSLGLAGYNEQFF. The CDR3 nucleotides read TGTGCCAGCAGCTTAGGCCTAGCGGGCTACAATGAGCAGTTCTTC. The full variable domain, with the rest looked up from reference TRBV7-9 and TRBJ2-1, is DTGVSQNPRHKITKRGQNVTFRCDPISEHNRLYWYRQTLGQGPEFLTYFQNEAQLEKSRLLSDRFSAERPKGSFSTLEIQRTEQGDSAMYLCASSLGLAGYNEQFFGPGTRLTVL.

This CDR3 is CASSPPAEGRVTQYF. In DNA form, the CDR3 reads TGTGCCAGCTCACCACCGGCAGAGGGCAGGGTGACCCAGTACTTC. The V and J genes are TRBV18 and TRBJ2-5; D may match TRBD1 or TRBD2 (5 bases each). Deletions cut 0 bases from V and 7 bases from J, with 15 bases between. CDR1 is KGHSH and CDR2 is LQKENI in the germline V gene. CDR3 length: 15 amino acids.

The chain recombines TRBV6-5 with TRBJ1-2; 8 bases map to TRBD1. Germline V CDR1 and CDR2: MNHEY, SVGAGI. The CDR3 loop spans 15 amino acids. V shed 5 bases and J 4 bases; nucleotides not matched to a gene: 9. Here the CDR3 reads CASSPTGGRSYGYTF. In DNA, the CDR3 is TGTGCCAGCAGTCCCACAGGGGGAAGGTCCTATGGCTACACCTTC.

Only a few counts were recorded for this clone. The chain links TRBV30 to TRBJ1-2; D might be TRBD1 (5 bases). This CDR3 comprises 14 residues. Trimming pared 2 bases from V and 7 bases from J, leaving 17 bases between. The germline gives CDR1 GTSNPN, CDR2 SVGIG (reference sequence). The CDR3 DNA reads TGTGCCTGGAGTCAACCGGCCAGGGATCGTGGCTACACCTTC. This translates into CAWSQPARDRGYTF.

The V gene is TRBV18, the J gene TRBJ1-6; the D is unclear. CDR3 length: 14 amino acids. The V end was cut by 0 bases, the J end by 8 bases, with 8 bases between. Looked up from germline, CDR1 is KGHSH and CDR2 is LQKENI. In nucleotides, the CDR3 is TGTGCCAGCTCACCACCTCTTAAGGATTCACCCCTCCACTTT. Its translation is CASSPPLKDSPLHF.

This clone was counted a single time. The chain has TRBV5-4 and TRBJ1-6, with 8 bases lining up with TRBD1. With 0 bases clipped from V and 4 bases from J, the junction kept 9 bases outside the gene matches. The germline V gene has CDR1 SGHNT and CDR2 YYREEE (reference sequence). The CDR3 contains 18 residues. The CDR3: CASSLGGRQGPYNSPLHF. In nucleotides, the CDR3 is TGTGCCAGCAGCTTGGGGGGGAGACAGGGGCCGTATAATTCACCCCTCCACTTT.

The chain recombines TRBV2 with TRBJ2-7; TRBD1 is a possible D gene (5 bases). V lost 3 bases and J lost 5, with 17 bases in between. The length of the CDR3 is 15 residues. CDR1 is SNHLY, CDR2 FYNNEI, per germline. DNA of the CDR3: TGTGCCAGCAGTGAGGGGCGGTGGCTAGGACACGAGCAGTACTTC. This encodes CASSEGRWLGHEQYF.

The chain links TRBV14 to TRBJ2-1; 7 bases line up with TRBD2. Germline V gene sequence: CDR1 SGHDN, CDR2 FVKESK. The CDR3 has 16 amino acids. Trimming removed 1 base from V and 3 bases from J; junction bases left unmatched: 6. The CDR3 spells CASSQVGEGRYNEQFF. CDR3 DNA: TGTGCCAGCAGCCAAGTTGGGGAGGGGCGCTACAATGAGCAGTTCTTC.

The chain has TRBV28 and TRBJ2-1; D uncertain. The CDR3 loop spans 12 amino acids. V was shortened by 2 bases and J by 9 bases, with 8 bases between the two germline ends. Germline lookup yields CDR1 MDHEN and CDR2 SYDVKM. The chain's CDR3 is CASSLGRTEQFF. DNA of the CDR3: TGTGCCAGCAGTTTAGGTAGGACTGAGCAGTTCTTC.

The chain has TRBV11-2 and TRBJ1-1; D might be TRBD1 (5 bases). The CDR3 extends over 14 amino acids. Trimming shortened V by 1 base and J by 4 bases, and 10 bases separated the two germline ends. CDR1 and CDR2 from the germline V gene are SGHAT and FQNNGV. CDR3 bases: TGTGCCAGCAGCTTAGCAACCGGGGGCACTGAAGCTTTCTTT. Protein: CASSLATGGTEAFF.

Worth noting for this clone: Other DNA sequences in this sample translate to the same CDR3. The chain links TRBV20-1 to TRBJ2-7, with no clear D. The CDR3 is 11 residues long. Germline CDR1 is DFQATT and CDR2 is SNEGSKA (reference sequence). The germline V and J ends were trimmed by 0 bases and 4 bases, with 4 bases remaining between them. The CDR3 DNA reads as TGCAGTGCTAGAGAGTCTTACGAGCAGTACTTC. Amino acids: CSARESYEQYF.

The genes are TRBV6-1 and TRBJ1-2; D call uncertain. The CDR3 covers 15 residues. Germline V lookup: CDR1 MNHNS, CDR2 SASEGT. Trimming took 5 bases from V and 5 from J, leaving 18 bases between them. CDR3 in amino acids: CASSRTAGTPYGYTF. CDR3 nucleotides: TGTGCCAGCAGTCGTACGGCCGGCACACCTTATGGCTACACCTTC.

The chain employs TRBV6-6 and TRBJ2-5; perhaps TRBD1 as D (6 bases). This CDR3 has 14 amino acids. Germline lookup yields CDR1 MNHNY and CDR2 SVGAGI (reference sequence). With 6 bases removed from V and 3 bases from J, the gap between germline ends came to 14 bases. The CDR3 sequence: CASRGAGAKETQYF. Here the CDR3 DNA reads TGTGCCAGCAGGGGGGCAGGGGCTAAAGAGACCCAGTACTTC.

The chain couples TRBV6-1 to TRBJ1-2; no reliable D call. The CDR3 covers 14 residues. Trimming shortened V by 3 bases and J by 0 bases, and 8 bases separated the two germline ends. Germline CDR1 and CDR2: MNHNS and SASEGT. This CDR3 is CASSEGHSNYGYTF. CDR3 bases: TGTGCCAGCAGTGAGGGCCACTCTAACTATGGCTACACCTTC.

The V gene is TRBV2, the J gene TRBJ1-2; 7 nucleotides agree with TRBD1. The ends lost 3 bases at V and 8 bases at J; junction bases unmatched: 6. The CDR3 length is 13 residues. Germline V gene lookup returns CDR1 SNHLY and CDR2 FYNNEI. The CDR3 spells CASSEWWTGGYTF. The CDR3 DNA is TGTGCCAGCAGTGAGTGGTGGACAGGAGGCTACACCTTC.

This clone showed up just once. The genes are TRBV7-2 and TRBJ2-1, with TRBD1 as a possible D gene (6 bases). Between the trimmed V and J ends, which lost 4 bases and 6 bases, there was a span of 13 bases. Germline values: CDR1 SGHTA, CDR2 FQGNSA. This CDR3 comprises 14 residues. CDR3 protein: CASSSVSGANEQFF. The CDR3 DNA reads as TGTGCCAGCAGCTCAGTGTCAGGGGCCAATGAGCAGTTCTTC.

The CDR3 DNA sequence: TGTGCCTGGAGCCATAGTGTAAATGAGCAGTTCTTC. Protein sequence: CAWSHSVNEQFF. The rearrangement links TRBV30 to TRBJ2-1; no reliable D call. The germline gives CDR1 GTSNPN, CDR2 SVGIG (reference sequence). Trimming shortened V by 3 bases and J by 7 bases, and 10 bases separated the two germline ends. This CDR3 spans 12 amino acids.

V is TRBV9 and J is TRBJ1-1; D may be TRBD1 (6 bases). Trimming left V 4 bases short and J 5 bases short, with 18 bases between. CDR1 is SGDLS and CDR2 is YYNGEE in the germline V gene. The CDR3 sequence is 15 residues long. The CDR3 loop reads CASSPRGGAPTEAFF. The CDR3 bases are TGTGCCAGCAGCCCTAGGGGGGGGGCCCCGACTGAAGCTTTCTTT.

V usage is TRBV7-9 and J usage is TRBJ1-2; tentatively, D is TRBD1 (5 bases). Germline loops: CDR1 SEHNR, CDR2 FQNEAQ (reference sequence). V was clipped by 6 bases and J by 7 bases, with 21 bases between them. The CDR3 is made up of 15 amino acids. CDR3 amino acids: CASRNSTGTDAGYTF. The CDR3 region has the DNA TGTGCCAGCAGAAATTCGACCGGGACCGATGCTGGCTACACCTTC.

The chain couples TRBV27 to TRBJ2-2; TRBD1 agrees at 9 bases. CDR3 length equals 15 residues. In germline, CDR1 is MNHEY, CDR2 SMNVEV (reference sequence). J gave up 7 bases and V 6 bases, and 9 bases lay outside the gene matches. DNA for the CDR3: TGTGCCAGCAGCCTGGGACAGGGAAGGGGCGGGGAGCTGTTTTTT. This encodes CASSLGQGRGGELFF.

The genes are TRBV5-4 and TRBJ1-3; D is uncertain. V was shortened by 4 bases and J by 2 bases, with 13 bases between the two germline ends. Germline CDR1 reads SGHNT; CDR2 reads YYREEE (reference sequence). The CDR3 sequence is 15 residues long. In DNA form, the CDR3 reads TGTGCCAGCAGCCCGGACGGAATCCCTGGAAACACCATATATTTT. It encodes CASSPDGIPGNTIYF.

The chain employs TRBV5-8 and TRBJ2-2; D call uncertain. V shed 3 bases and J shed 1 base, with 13 bases lying between them. This CDR3 has 16 residues. Germline assignment: CDR1 SGHTS and CDR2 YDEGEE. The CDR3 loop reads CASSSASDGNTGELFF. In nucleotides, the CDR3 is TGTGCCAGCAGCTCGGCCTCGGACGGGAACACCGGGGAGCTGTTTTTT.

The chain carries TRBV28 and TRBJ2-7; either TRBD1 or TRBD2 may supply D (5 bases each). The V and J ends lost 6 bases and 3 bases respectively, with 18 bases between them. The CDR3 spans 15 residues. Germline assignment: CDR1 MDHEN and CDR2 SYDVKM. CDR3 residues: CASSLPLGTGYEQYF. The CDR3, as DNA: TGTGCCAGCAGCCTCCCATTAGGGACGGGCTACGAGCAGTACTTC. Full variable domain (rest looked up from reference TRBV28 and TRBJ2-7): DVKVTQSSRYLVKRTGEKVFLECVQDMDHENMFWYRQDPGLGLRLIYFSYDVKMKEKGDIPEGYSVSREKKERFSLILESASTNQTSMYLCASSLPLGTGYEQYFGPGTRLTVT.